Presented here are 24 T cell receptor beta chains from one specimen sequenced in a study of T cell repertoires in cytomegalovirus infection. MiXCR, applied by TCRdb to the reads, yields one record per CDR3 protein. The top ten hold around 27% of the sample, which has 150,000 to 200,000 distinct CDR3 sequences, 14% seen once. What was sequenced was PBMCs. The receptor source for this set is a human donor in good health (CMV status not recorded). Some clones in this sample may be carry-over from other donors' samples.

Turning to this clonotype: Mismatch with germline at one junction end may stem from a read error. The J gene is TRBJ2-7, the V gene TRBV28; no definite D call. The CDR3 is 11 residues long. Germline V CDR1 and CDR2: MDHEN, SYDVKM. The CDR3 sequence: CASGLDYEQYF. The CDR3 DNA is TGTGCCAGCGGTTTAGACTACGAGCAGTACTTC.

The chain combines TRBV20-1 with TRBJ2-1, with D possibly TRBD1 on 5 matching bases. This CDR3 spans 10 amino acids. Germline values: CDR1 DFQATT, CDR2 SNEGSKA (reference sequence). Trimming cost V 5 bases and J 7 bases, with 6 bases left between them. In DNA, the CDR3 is TGCAGTGCTCAGGGAAATGAGCAGTTCTTC. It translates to CSAQGNEQFF.

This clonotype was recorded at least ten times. DNA for the CDR3: TGCGCCAGCAGCCAAGCCCGGAGGACCGGGGAGCTGTTTTTT. Translating gives CASSQARRTGELFF. V gene TRBV4-3 combines with J gene TRBJ2-2, with D perhaps matching TRBD2 (5 bases). This CDR3 comprises 14 residues. The V and J ends lost 1 base and 5 bases respectively, with 8 bases between them. Germline loops: CDR1 LGHNA, CDR2 YSLEER.

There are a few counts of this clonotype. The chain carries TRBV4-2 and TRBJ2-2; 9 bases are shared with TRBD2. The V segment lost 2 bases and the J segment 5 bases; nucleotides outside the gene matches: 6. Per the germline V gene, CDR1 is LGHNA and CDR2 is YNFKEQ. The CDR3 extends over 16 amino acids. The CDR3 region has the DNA TGTGCCAGCAGCCAAACCGGGACTAGCCGGACCGGGGAGCTGTTTTTT. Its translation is CASSQTGTSRTGELFF.

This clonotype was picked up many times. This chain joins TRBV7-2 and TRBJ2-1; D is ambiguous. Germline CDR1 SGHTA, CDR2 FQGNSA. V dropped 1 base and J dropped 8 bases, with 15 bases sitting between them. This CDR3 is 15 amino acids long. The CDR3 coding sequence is TGTGCCAGCAGCTTAGTTCGGACCAAGGCTTATGAGCAGTTCTTC. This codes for CASSLVRTKAYEQFF. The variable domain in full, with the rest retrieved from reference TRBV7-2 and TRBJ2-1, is GAGVSQSPSNKVTEKGKDVELRCDPISGHTALYWYRQSLGQGLEFLIYFQGNSAPDKSGLPSDRFSAERTGGSVSTLTIQRTQQEDSAVYLCASSLVRTKAYEQFFGPGTRLTVL.

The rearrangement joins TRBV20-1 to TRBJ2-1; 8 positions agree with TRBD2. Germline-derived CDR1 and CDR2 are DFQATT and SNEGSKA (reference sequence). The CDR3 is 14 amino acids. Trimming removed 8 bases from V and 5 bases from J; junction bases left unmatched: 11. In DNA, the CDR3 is TGCAGTTTCCGCCCCGGGGGGGCAGACAATGAGCAGTTCTTC. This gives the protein CSFRPGGADNEQFF.

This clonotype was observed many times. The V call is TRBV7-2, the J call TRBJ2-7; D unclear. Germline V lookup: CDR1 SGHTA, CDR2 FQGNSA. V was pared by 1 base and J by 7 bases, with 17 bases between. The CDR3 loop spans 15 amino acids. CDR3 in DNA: TGTGCCAGCAGCTTAGTTTTCCAAGGGAATGGGGAGCAGTACTTC. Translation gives CASSLVFQGNGEQYF.

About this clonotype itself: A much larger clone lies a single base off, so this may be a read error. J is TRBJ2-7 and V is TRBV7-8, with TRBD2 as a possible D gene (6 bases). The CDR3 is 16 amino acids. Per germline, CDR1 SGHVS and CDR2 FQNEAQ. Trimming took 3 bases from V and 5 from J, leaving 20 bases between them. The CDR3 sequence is CASSFKLLGRRDEQYF. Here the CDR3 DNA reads TGTGCCAGCAGCTTTAAACTTCTTGGACGGAGGGACGAGCAGTACTTC.

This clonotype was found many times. In nucleotides, the CDR3 is TGTGCCAGCAGCTTAAGGTGGGGAATGCGAGGTACTGAAGCTTTCTTT. Amino acids: CASSLRWGMRGTEAFF. V usage is TRBV5-6 and J usage is TRBJ1-1; D unclear. CDR1 and CDR2 from the germline V gene are SGHDT and YYEEEE. Trimming took off 2 bases at V and 5 bases at J, with 19 bases between the two ends. The CDR3 consists of 16 residues.

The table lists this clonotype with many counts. Here the CDR3 DNA reads TGTGCCAGCAGTTTATCGGGGGAGACAGATGGCTACACCTTC. Residues: CASSLSGETDGYTF. The chain is built from TRBV27 and TRBJ1-2; D perhaps matches TRBD1 (5 bases). The CDR3 has 14 residues. Germline V gene lookup returns CDR1 MNHEY and CDR2 SMNVEV (reference sequence). V was trimmed by 0 bases and J by 6 bases, leaving 11 bases between them.

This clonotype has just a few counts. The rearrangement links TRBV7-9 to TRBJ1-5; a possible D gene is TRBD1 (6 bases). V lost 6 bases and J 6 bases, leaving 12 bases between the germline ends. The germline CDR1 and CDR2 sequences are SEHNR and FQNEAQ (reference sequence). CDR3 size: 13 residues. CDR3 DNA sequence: TGTGCCAGCAGTCCAAACAGGGCTCAGCCCCAGCATTTT. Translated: CASSPNRAQPQHF.

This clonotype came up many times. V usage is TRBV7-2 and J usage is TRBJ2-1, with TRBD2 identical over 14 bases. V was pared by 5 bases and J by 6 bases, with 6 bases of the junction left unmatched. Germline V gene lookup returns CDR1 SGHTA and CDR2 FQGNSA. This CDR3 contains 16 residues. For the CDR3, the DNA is TGTGCCAGCAGCGCCACCGGGACTAGCGGGAGCAATGAGCAGTTCTTC. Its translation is CASSATGTSGSNEQFF. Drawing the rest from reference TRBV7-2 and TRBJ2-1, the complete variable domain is GAGVSQSPSNKVTEKGKDVELRCDPISGHTALYWYRQSLGQGLEFLIYFQGNSAPDKSGLPSDRFSAERTGGSVSTLTIQRTQQEDSAVYLCASSATGTSGSNEQFFGPGTRLTVL.

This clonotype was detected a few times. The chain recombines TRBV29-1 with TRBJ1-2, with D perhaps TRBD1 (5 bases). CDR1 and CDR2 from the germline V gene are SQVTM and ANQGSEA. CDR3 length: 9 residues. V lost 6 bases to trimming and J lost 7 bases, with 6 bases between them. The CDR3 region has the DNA TGCAGCGTGGGGGTTGGCTACACCTTC. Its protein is CSVGVGYTF. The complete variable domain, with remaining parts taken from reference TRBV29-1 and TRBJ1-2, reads SAVISQKPSRDICQRGTSLTIQCQVDSQVTMMFWYRQQPGQSLTLIATANQGSEATYESGFVIDKFPISRPNLTFSTLTVSNMSPEDSSIYLCSVGVGYTFGSGTRLTVV.

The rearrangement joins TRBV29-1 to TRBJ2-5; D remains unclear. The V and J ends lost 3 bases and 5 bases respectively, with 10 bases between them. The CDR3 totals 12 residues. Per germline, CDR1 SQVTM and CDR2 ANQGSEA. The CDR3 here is CSVDGLRETQYF. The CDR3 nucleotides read TGCAGCGTTGATGGGTTGCGGGAGACCCAGTACTTC.

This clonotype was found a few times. The chain's CDR3 is CSVEDSEREMGINEQFF. Here the CDR3 DNA reads TGCAGCGTTGAAGATAGCGAGCGGGAGATGGGTATAAATGAGCAGTTCTTC. The chain couples TRBV29-1 to TRBJ2-1; 8 bases map to TRBD2. J gave up 7 bases and V 0 bases, and 14 bases lay outside the gene matches. Germline CDR1 is SQVTM and CDR2 is ANQGSEA. The CDR3 runs 17 residues.

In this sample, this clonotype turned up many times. The CDR3: CASSSGRGPVHTEAFF. CDR3 in DNA: TGTGCCAGCAGCTCCGGGAGGGGGCCCGTGCATACTGAAGCTTTCTTT. The chain is built from TRBV5-5 and TRBJ1-1; 7 nucleotides line up with TRBD1. The CDR3 has 16 residues. Germline V gene data show CDR1 as SGHKS and CDR2 as YYEKEE (reference sequence). After removal of 3 bases from V and 5 bases from J, the junction contained 13 bases not matched to a gene.

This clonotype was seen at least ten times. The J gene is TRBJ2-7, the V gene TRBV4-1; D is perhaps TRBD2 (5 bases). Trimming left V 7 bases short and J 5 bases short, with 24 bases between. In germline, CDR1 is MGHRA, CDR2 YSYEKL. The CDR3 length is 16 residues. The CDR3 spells CASTPNSDSEKNEQYF. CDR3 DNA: TGCGCCAGCACCCCCAACTCGGACTCAGAGAAGAACGAGCAGTACTTC.

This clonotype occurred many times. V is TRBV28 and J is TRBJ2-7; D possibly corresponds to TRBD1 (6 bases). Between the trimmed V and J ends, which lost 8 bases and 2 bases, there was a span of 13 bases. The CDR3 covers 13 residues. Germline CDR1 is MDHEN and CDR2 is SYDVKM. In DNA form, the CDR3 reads TGTGCCAGCTACCAGGGGATTACCTACGAGCAGTACTTC. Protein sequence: CASYQGITYEQYF.

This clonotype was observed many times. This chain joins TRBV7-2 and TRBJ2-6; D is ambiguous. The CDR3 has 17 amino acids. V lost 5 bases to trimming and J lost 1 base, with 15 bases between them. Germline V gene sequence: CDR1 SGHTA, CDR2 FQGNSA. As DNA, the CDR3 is TGTGCCAGCAGCCTTAATTCCGGCATTTCTGGGGCCAACGTCCTGACTTTC. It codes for CASSLNSGISGANVLTF.

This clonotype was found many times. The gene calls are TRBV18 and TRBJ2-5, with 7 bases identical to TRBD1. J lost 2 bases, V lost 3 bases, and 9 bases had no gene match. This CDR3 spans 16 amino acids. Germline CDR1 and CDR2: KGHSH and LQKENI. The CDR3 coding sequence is TGTGCCAGCTCACCGCAGGTCCTGACAGGGCAAGAGACCCAGTACTTC. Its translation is CASSPQVLTGQETQYF.

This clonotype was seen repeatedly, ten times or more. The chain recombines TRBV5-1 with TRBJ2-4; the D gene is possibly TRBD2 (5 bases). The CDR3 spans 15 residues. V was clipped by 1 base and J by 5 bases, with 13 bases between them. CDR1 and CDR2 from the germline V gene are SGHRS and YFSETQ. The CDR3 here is CASSLFPGTENIQYF. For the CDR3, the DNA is TGCGCCAGCAGCTTGTTCCCGGGAACAGAAAACATTCAGTACTTC.

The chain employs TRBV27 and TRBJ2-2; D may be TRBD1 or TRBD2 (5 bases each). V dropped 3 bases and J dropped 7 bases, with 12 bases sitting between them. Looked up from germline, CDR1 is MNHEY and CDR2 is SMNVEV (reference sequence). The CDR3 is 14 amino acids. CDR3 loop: CASSFGGEIGELFF. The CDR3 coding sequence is TGTGCCAGCAGTTTTGGGGGAGAGATCGGGGAGCTGTTTTTT.

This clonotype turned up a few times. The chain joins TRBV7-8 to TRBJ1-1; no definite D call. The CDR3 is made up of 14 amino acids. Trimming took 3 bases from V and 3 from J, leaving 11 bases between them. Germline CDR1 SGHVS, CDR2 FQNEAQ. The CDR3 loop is CASSFQVRDTEAFF. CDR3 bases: TGTGCCAGCAGCTTCCAGGTTAGAGACACTGAAGCTTTCTTT.

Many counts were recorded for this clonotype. The DNA of the CDR3 is TGTGCCAGCAGCTCAGACAGGGGTATTGGTGAAGCTTTCTTT. Translation gives CASSSDRGIGEAFF. This chain joins TRBV7-2 and TRBJ1-1; TRBD1 aligns across 8 bases. V lost 4 bases and J lost 7; bases outside the gene matches: 8. CDR3 size: 14 residues. Germline assignment: CDR1 SGHTA and CDR2 FQGNSA.